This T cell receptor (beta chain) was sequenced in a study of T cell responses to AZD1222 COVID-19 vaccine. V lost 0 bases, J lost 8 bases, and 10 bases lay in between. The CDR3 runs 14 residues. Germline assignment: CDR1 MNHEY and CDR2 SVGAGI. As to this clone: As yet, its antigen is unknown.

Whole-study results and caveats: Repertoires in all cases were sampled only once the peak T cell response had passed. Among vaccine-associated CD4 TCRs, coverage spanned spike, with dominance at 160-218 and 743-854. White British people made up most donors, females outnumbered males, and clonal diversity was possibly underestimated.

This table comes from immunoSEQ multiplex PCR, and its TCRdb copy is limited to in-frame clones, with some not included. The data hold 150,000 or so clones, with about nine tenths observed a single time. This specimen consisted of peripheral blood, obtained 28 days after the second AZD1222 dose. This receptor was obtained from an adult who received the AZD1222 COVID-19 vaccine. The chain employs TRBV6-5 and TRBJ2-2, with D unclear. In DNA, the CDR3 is TGTGCCAGCAGTTACTCCTACCCCGGTGGGGAGCTGTTTTTT. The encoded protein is CASSYSYPGGELFF.